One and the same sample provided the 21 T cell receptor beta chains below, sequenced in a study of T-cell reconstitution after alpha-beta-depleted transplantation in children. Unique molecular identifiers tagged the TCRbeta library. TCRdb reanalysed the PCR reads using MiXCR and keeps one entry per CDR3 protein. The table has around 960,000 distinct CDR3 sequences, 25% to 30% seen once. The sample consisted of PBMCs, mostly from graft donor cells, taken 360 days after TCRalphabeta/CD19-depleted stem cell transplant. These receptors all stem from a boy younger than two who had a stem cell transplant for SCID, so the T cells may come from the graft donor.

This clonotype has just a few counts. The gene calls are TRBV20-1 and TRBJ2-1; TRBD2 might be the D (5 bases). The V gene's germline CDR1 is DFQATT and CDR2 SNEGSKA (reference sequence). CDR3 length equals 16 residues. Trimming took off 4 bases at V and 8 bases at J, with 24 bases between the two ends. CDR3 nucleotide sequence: TGCAGTGCTAAAACCAGTACGGCTAGCATGGTTCATGAGCAGTTCTTC. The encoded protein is CSAKTSTASMVHEQFF.

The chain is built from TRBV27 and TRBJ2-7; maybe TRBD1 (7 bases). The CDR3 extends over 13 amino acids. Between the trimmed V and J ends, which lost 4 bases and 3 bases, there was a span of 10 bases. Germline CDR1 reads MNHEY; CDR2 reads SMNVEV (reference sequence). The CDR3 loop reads CASSWQGGYEQYF. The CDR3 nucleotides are TGTGCCAGCAGTTGGCAGGGGGGCTACGAGCAGTACTTC.

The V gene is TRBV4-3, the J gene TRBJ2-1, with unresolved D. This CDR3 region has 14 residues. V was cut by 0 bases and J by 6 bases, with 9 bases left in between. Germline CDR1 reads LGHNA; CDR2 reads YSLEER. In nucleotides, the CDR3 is TGCGCCAGCAGCCAAGACGGGCTAATCAATGAGCAGTTCTTC. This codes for CASSQDGLINEQFF.

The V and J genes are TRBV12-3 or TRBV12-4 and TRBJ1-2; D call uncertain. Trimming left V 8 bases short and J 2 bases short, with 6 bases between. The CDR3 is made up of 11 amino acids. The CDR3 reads CASLKNYGYTF. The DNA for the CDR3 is TGTGCCAGCCTTAAAAACTATGGCTACACCTTC.

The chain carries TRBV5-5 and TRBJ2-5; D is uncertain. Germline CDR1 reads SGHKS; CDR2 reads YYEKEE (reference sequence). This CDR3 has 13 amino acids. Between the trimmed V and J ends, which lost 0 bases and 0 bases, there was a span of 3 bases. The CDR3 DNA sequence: TGTGCCAGCAGCTTGGTCTACCAAGAGACCCAGTACTTC. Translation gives CASSLVYQETQYF.

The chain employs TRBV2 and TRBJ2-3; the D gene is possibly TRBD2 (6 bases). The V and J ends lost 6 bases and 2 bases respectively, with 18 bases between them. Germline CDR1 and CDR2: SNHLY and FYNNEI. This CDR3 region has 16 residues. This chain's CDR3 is CASRDRDSSFTDTQYF. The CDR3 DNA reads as TGTGCCAGCAGGGACCGGGACTCCTCCTTCACAGATACGCAGTATTTT.

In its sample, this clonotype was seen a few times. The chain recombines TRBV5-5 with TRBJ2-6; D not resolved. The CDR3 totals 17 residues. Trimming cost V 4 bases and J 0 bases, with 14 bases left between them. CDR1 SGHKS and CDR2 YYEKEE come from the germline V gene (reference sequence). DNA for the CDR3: TGTGCCAGCAGCCCCCTACCCCCCAGCTCTGGGGCCAACGTCCTGACTTTC. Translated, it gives CASSPLPPSSGANVLTF. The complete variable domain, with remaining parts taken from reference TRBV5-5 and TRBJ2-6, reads DAGVTQSPTHLIKTRGQQVTLRCSPISGHKSVSWYQQVLGQGPQFIFQYYEKEERGRGNFPDRFSARQFPNYSSELNVNALLLGDSALYLCASSPLPPSSGANVLTFGAGSRLTVL.

The CDR3 reads CASSYSSGTGQETQYF. DNA of the CDR3: TGTGCCAGCAGTTACAGCTCCGGGACGGGGCAAGAGACCCAGTACTTC. The rearrangement uses TRBV6-5 and TRBJ2-5, with D perhaps assigned TRBD1 or TRBD2 (5 bases each). With 2 bases removed from V and 2 bases from J, the gap between germline ends came to 15 bases. The CDR3 is 16 residues long. CDR1 and CDR2 (germline): MNHEY, SVGAGI.

CDR3 DNA: TGTGCCAGCAGTTCCCCCGGTCGGGACGAGCAGTACTTC. Residues: CASSSPGRDEQYF. This chain connects TRBV6-6 to TRBJ2-7; D uncertain. CDR3 length: 13 residues. Germline assignment: CDR1 MNHNY and CDR2 SVGAGI (reference sequence). With 4 bases removed from V and 5 bases from J, the gap between germline ends came to 12 bases.

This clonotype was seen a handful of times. This chain's CDR3 is CSVVGDWSTEAFF. The CDR3 nucleotides read TGCAGCGTTGTGGGGGATTGGAGCACTGAAGCTTTCTTT. This rearrangement joins TRBV29-1 to TRBJ1-1; D is perhaps TRBD1 (5 bases). The CDR3 length is 13 residues. Trimming stripped 4 bases from V and 4 bases from J, with 13 bases between. The germline V gene has CDR1 SQVTM and CDR2 ANQGSEA.

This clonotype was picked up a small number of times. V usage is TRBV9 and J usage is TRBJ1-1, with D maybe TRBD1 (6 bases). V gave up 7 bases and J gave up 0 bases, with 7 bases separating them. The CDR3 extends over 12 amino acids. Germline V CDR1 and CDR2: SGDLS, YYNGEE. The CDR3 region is CASGDMNTEAFF. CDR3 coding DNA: TGTGCCAGCGGGGACATGAACACTGAAGCTTTCTTT.

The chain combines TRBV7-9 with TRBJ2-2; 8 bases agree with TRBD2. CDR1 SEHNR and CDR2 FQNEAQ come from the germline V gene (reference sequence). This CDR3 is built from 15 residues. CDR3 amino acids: CGEIPTSEGAGELFF. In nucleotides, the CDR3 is TGTGGGGAGATCCCGACTAGCGAAGGCGCCGGGGAGCTGTTTTTT.

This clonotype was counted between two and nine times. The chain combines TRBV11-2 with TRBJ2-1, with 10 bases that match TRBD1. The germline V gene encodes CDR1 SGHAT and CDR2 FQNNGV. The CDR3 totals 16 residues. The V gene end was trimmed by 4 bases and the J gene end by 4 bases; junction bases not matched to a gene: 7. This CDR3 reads CASSSSPGQGYNEQFF. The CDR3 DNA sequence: TGTGCCAGCAGCTCCTCTCCGGGACAGGGGTACAATGAGCAGTTCTTC.

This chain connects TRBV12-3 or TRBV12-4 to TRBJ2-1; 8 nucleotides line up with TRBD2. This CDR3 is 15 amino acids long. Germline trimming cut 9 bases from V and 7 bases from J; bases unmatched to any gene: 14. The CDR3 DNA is TGTGCCAGTACCCCCCCAAGCGGGGGCCGGAATGAGCAGTTCTTC. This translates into CASTPPSGGRNEQFF.

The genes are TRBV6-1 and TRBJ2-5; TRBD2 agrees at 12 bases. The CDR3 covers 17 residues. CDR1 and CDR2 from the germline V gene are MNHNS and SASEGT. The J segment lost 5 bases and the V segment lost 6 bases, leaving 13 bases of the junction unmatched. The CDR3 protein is CASRQGTSGGMRETQYF. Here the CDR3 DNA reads TGTGCCAGCAGACAGGGCACTAGCGGGGGGATGAGGGAGACCCAGTACTTC.

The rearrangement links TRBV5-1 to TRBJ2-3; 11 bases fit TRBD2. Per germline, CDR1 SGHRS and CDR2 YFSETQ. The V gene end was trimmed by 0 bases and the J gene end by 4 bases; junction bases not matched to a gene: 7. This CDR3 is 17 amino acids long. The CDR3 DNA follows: TGCGCCAGCAGCTTGGAGTTCTTAGCGGGGGGGCCAGATACGCAGTATTTT. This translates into CASSLEFLAGGPDTQYF.

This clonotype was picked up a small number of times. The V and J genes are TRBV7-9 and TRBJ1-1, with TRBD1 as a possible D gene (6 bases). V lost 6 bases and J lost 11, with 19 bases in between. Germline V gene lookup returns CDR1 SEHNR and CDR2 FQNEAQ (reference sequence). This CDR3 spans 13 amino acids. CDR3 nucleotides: TGTGCCAGCAGGACTATCAGGGGAGATGAGGCTTTCTTT. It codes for CASRTIRGDEAFF. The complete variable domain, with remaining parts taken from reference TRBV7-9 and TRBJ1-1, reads DTGVSQNPRHKITKRGQNVTFRCDPISEHNRLYWYRQTLGQGPEFLTYFQNEAQLEKSRLLSDRFSAERPKGSFSTLEIQRTEQGDSAMYLCASRTIRGDEAFFGQGTRLTVV.

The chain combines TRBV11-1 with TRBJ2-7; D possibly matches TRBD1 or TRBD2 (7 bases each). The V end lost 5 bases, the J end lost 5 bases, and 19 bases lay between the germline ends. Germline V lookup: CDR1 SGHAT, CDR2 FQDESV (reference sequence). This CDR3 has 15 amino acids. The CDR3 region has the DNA TGTGCCAGCAGCCCCCTTCAGGGGGGAGGGGACGAGCAGTACTTC. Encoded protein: CASSPLQGGGDEQYF.

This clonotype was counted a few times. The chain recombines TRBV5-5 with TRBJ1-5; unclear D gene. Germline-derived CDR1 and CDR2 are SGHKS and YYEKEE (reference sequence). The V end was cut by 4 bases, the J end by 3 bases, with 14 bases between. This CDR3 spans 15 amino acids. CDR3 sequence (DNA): TGTGCCAGCAGCCCTGGGTCGGGGTTCAATCAGCCCCAGCATTTT. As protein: CASSPGSGFNQPQHF. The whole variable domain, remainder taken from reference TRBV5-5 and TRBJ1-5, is DAGVTQSPTHLIKTRGQQVTLRCSPISGHKSVSWYQQVLGQGPQFIFQYYEKEERGRGNFPDRFSARQFPNYSSELNVNALLLGDSALYLCASSPGSGFNQPQHFGDGTRLSIL.

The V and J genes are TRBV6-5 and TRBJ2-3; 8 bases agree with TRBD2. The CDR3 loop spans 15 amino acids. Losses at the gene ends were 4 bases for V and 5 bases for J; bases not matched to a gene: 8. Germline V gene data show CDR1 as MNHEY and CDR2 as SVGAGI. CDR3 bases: TGTGCCAGCAGTTTTACGGGGGGGCCGATAGATACGCAGTATTTT. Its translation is CASSFTGGPIDTQYF.

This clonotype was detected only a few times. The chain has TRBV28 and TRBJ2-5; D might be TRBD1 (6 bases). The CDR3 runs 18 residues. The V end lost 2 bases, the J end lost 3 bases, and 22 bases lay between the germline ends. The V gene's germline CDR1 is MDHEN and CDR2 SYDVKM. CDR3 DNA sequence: TGTGCCAGCAGTTTACCCCGACAGGTACTCCCTCCTGAAGAGACCCAGTACTTC. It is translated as CASSLPRQVLPPEETQYF.